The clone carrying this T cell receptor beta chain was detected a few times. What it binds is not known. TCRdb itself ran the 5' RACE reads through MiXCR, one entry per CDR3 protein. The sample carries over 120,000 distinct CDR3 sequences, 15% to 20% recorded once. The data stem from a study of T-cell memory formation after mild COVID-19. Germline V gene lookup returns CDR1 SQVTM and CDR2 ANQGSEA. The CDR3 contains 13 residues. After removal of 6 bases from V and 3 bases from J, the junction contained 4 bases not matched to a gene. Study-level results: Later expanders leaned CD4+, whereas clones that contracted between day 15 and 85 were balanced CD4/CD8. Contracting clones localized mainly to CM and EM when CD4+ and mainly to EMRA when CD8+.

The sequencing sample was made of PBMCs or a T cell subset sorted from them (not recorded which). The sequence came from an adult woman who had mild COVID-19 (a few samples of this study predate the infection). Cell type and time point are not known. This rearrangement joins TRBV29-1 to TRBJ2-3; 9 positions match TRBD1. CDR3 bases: TGCAGCGTGATGGACAGGGGAACAGATACGCAGTATTTT. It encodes CSVMDRGTDTQYF.